This T cell receptor beta chain was documented in a study of spatial heterogeneity in lung cancer. Whole-study results and caveats: Ubiquitous expanded tumor TCRs were observed in blood more at resection than follow-up.

This clonotype was detected ten times or more. Its antigen remains unknown. Time point defined: sample taken at primary tumor resection. Researchers sequenced whole RNA taken from tumor, nontumor lung or frozen PBMC without sorting. TCRdb fed the 5' RACE reads into MiXCR, producing one record per CDR3 protein. The sample lists about 36,000 distinct CDR3 sequences; roughly 5.5% were seen once. There are 14 residues in the CDR3. In germline, CDR1 is MNHEY, CDR2 SVGAGI. Trimming left V 6 bases short and J 0 bases short, with 12 bases between. The sample here was PBMCs, taken at surgery. The chain uses TRBV6-5 and TRBJ2-7; D may be TRBD1 or TRBD2 (5 bases each). The sequence was collected from a female donor with early-stage non-small cell lung cancer. The chain's CDR3 is CASSISGASYEQYF. Written as DNA, the CDR3 is TGTGCCAGCAGCATATCCGGGGCCTCCTACGAGCAGTACTTC.